This TCR beta chain was obtained from a study of shared clonotypes between healthy human individuals. A split of CD4+ cells into CD45RA+ naive and CD45RA-negative memory subsets was performed. Deep-level running was used for the assay. TCRdb's copy holds only in-frame clones and misses some; the assay was immunoSEQ multiplex PCR. The sample consists of about 2.3 million clones, less than 95% of them appearing once. The sample was naive CD4+ T cells from PBMCs. Subset specified: CD45RA+ positively selected. The TCR sequence derives from a man between 18 and 29 years old in good health. Some clones in this sample may be carry-over from other donors' samples.

This CDR3 is CASSLGVGEGEGAEAFF. As DNA, the CDR3 is TGCGCCAGCAGCTTGGGAGTAGGGGAGGGGGAAGGAGCTGAAGCTTTCTTT. The chain links TRBV5-1 to TRBJ1-1; weak D call: TRBD1 (6 bases). Germline V CDR1 and CDR2: SGHRS, YFSETQ. Between the trimmed V and J ends, which lost 0 bases and 6 bases, there was a span of 21 bases. The CDR3 length is 17 residues.